The 23 T cell receptor beta chains reported below all come from one sample, sequenced in a study of blood T cell repertoires in COVID-19. Assay used: immunoSEQ multiplex PCR; TCRdb lists only in-frame clones, some missing. The sample has over 250,000 clones; around 86% are singletons. Sequencing was carried out using peripheral blood. All receptors derive from a man aged 45-60 years with acute or convalescent COVID-19.

The chain recombines TRBV14 with TRBJ1-3; D remains ambiguous. Trimming stripped 2 bases from V and 0 bases from J, with 14 bases between. CDR1 is SGHDN, CDR2 FVKESK, per germline. This CDR3 is 17 amino acids long. In DNA, the CDR3 is TGTGCCAGCAGCCAACGGGGAGCAGGCCTCTCTGGAAACACCATATATTTT. It translates to CASSQRGAGLSGNTIYF.

This chain links TRBV15 with TRBJ2-6; D ambiguous. The V gene lost 0 bases and the J gene lost 0 bases, with 9 bases spanning the gap. The CDR3 contains 17 residues. Germline CDR1 is LNHNV and CDR2 is YYDKDF (reference sequence). CDR3 in amino acids: CATSRDVGVSGANVLTF. In DNA form, the CDR3 reads TGTGCCACCAGCAGAGATGTGGGCGTCTCTGGGGCCAACGTCCTGACTTTC.

This chain uses TRBV29-1 with TRBJ2-7, with 7 nucleotides matching TRBD1. The CDR3 length is 14 residues. Losses at the gene ends were 6 bases for V and 1 base for J; bases not matched to a gene: 9. CDR1 SQVTM and CDR2 ANQGSEA come from the germline V gene. CDR3 protein: CSVRQGGFSYEQYF. CDR3 in DNA: TGCAGCGTGAGACAGGGTGGATTTTCCTACGAGCAGTACTTC.

The genes are TRBV19 and TRBJ1-5, with 10 bases identical to TRBD1. Germline V gene lookup returns CDR1 LNHDA and CDR2 SQIVND (reference sequence). V shed 2 bases, J shed 5 bases, and the junction held 3 bases outside the gene matches. CDR3 length: 15 residues. Here the CDR3 reads CASSILGQGDQPQHF. The CDR3 nucleotides are TGTGCCAGTAGTATATTAGGACAGGGGGATCAGCCCCAGCATTTT. Full variable domain (remainder filled in from reference TRBV19 and TRBJ1-5): DGGITQSPKYLFRKEGQNVTLSCEQNLNHDAMYWYRQDPGQGLRLIYYSQIVNDFQKGDIAEGYSVSREKKESFPLTVTSAQKNPTAFYLCASSILGQGDQPQHFGDGTRLSIL.

The chain has TRBV6-5 and TRBJ2-7, with 9 bases matching TRBD1. This CDR3 is built from 13 residues. Per germline, CDR1 MNHEY and CDR2 SVGAGI. Germline trimming cut 9 bases from V and 2 bases from J; bases unmatched to any gene: 5. The DNA of the CDR3 is TGTGCCAGTGAGGGACAGGGCCCCTACGAGCAGTACTTC. Encoded protein: CASEGQGPYEQYF.

V is TRBV9 and J is TRBJ1-4; D possibly corresponds to TRBD1 (6 bases). V lost 0 bases and J 6 bases, leaving 15 bases between the germline ends. The CDR3 extends over 16 amino acids. Germline V gene data show CDR1 as SGDLS and CDR2 as YYNGEE. This chain's CDR3 is CASSVGQVAVYEKLFF. CDR3 bases: TGTGCCAGCAGCGTAGGACAGGTCGCAGTATATGAAAAACTGTTTTTT.

The chain recombines TRBV10-3 with TRBJ1-1; the D is unclear. This CDR3 spans 13 amino acids. Germline values: CDR1 ENHRY, CDR2 SYGVKD. Trimming removed 3 bases at V and 1 base at J, with 6 bases between. CDR3 in amino acids: CAISDQENTEAFF. The CDR3 DNA is TGTGCCATCAGTGACCAGGAGAACACTGAAGCTTTCTTT.

The chain is built from TRBV9 and TRBJ1-2, with D unresolved. With 3 bases removed from V and 3 bases from J, the gap between germline ends came to 9 bases. The germline V gene encodes CDR1 SGDLS and CDR2 YYNGEE. CDR3 length: 13 amino acids. Here the CDR3 DNA reads TGTGCCAGCAGCGGCGCCGGGTACTATGGCTACACCTTC. It codes for CASSGAGYYGYTF.

The J gene is TRBJ2-3, the V gene TRBV11-2; 14 bases match TRBD2. Losses at the gene ends were 5 bases for V and 3 bases for J; bases not matched to a gene: 7. The CDR3 sequence is 17 residues long. Germline-derived CDR1 and CDR2 are SGHAT and FQNNGV. The CDR3 sequence: CASSRRLAGGLTDTQYF. The CDR3 DNA is TGTGCCAGCAGCCGCCGACTAGCGGGGGGGTTGACAGATACGCAGTATTTT.

The V gene is TRBV19, the J gene TRBJ1-2; a possible D gene is TRBD1 (5 bases). The germline V and J ends were trimmed by 5 bases and 3 bases, with 10 bases remaining between them. In germline, CDR1 is LNHDA, CDR2 SQIVND (reference sequence). The CDR3 has 13 residues. CDR3 sequence: CASSVGGDYGYTF. The CDR3 DNA follows: TGTGCCAGTAGTGTCGGGGGTGACTATGGCTACACCTTC.

The J gene is TRBJ2-5, the V gene TRBV11-3; 9 positions match TRBD2. CDR1 and CDR2 from the germline V gene are SGHNT and YENEEA. This CDR3 contains 16 residues. The J segment lost 1 base and the V segment lost 5 bases, leaving 8 bases of the junction unmatched. CDR3 bases: TGTGCCAGCAGCGCGGCCGGGACTAGCTCCCAAGAGACCCAGTACTTC. It encodes CASSAAGTSSQETQYF.

This chain joins TRBV15 and TRBJ2-6; 9 bases agree with TRBD1. This CDR3 contains 17 residues. From germline, CDR1 is LNHNV and CDR2 YYDKDF (reference sequence). V shed 6 bases and J 4 bases; nucleotides not matched to a gene: 10. The CDR3: CATRGQGKLSGANVLTF. The DNA for the CDR3 is TGTGCCACCAGAGGACAGGGGAAATTATCCGGGGCCAACGTCCTGACTTTC.

V and J are TRBV5-1 and TRBJ1-1; maybe TRBD1 (5 bases). Trimming stripped 2 bases from V and 7 bases from J, with 12 bases between. The CDR3 is made up of 13 amino acids. Germline CDR1 SGHRS, CDR2 YFSETQ. CDR3 residues: CASSFTWGGEAFF. The CDR3 DNA follows: TGCGCCAGCAGCTTCACGTGGGGGGGTGAAGCTTTCTTT.

The chain uses TRBV24-1 and TRBJ2-3; 8 bases fit TRBD2. Losses at the gene ends were 4 bases for V and 2 bases for J; bases not matched to a gene: 7. The germline V gene encodes CDR1 KGHDR and CDR2 SFDVKD. CDR3 size: 16 residues. In nucleotides, the CDR3 is TGTGCCACCAGTGACCCCATGCGGGGGGACACAGATACGCAGTATTTT. This translates into CATSDPMRGDTDTQYF.

This clone was found a few times. V gene TRBV7-2 combines with J gene TRBJ1-5; possible D gene TRBD1, 5 bases. The CDR3 extends over 14 amino acids. Germline lookup yields CDR1 SGHTA and CDR2 FQGNSA. V was pared by 6 bases and J by 1 base, with 10 bases between. CDR3 sequence: CASRPGLSNQPQHF. DNA of the CDR3: TGTGCCAGCAGGCCAGGGTTGAGCAATCAGCCCCAGCATTTT.

The chain couples TRBV7-8 to TRBJ1-2; no clear D. Looked up from germline, CDR1 is SGHVS and CDR2 is FQNEAQ. V dropped 5 bases and J dropped 1 base, with 14 bases sitting between them. The CDR3 is 15 amino acids. CDR3 amino acids: CASSPLGGLNYGYTF. In DNA form, the CDR3 reads TGTGCCAGCAGCCCGCTCGGAGGACTTAACTATGGCTACACCTTC.

The genes are TRBV7-3 and TRBJ2-1; weak D call: TRBD1 (6 bases). V was cut by 1 base and J by 3 bases, with 10 bases left in between. CDR3 size: 15 residues. Germline V gives CDR1 SGHTA, CDR2 FQGTGA. Here the CDR3 reads CASSLIGGYYNEQFF. The CDR3 bases are TGTGCCAGCAGCTTAATTGGGGGCTACTACAATGAGCAGTTCTTC.

This chain links TRBV7-9 with TRBJ1-1; TRBD1 matches at 9 bases. The ends lost 5 bases at V and 7 bases at J; junction bases unmatched: 14. The CDR3 totals 16 residues. Germline V gives CDR1 SEHNR, CDR2 FQNEAQ (reference sequence). The CDR3 reads CASSQGGGQGEDEAFF. CDR3 DNA sequence: TGTGCCAGCAGCCAGGGAGGGGGACAGGGAGAGGATGAAGCTTTCTTT.

V is TRBV18 and J is TRBJ1-1, with 10 bases matching TRBD1. This CDR3 is built from 16 residues. Trimming removed 3 bases from V and 0 bases from J; junction bases left unmatched: 4. From germline, CDR1 is KGHSH and CDR2 LQKENI. CDR3 loop: CASSPGQGRMNTEAFF. CDR3 coding DNA: TGTGCCAGCTCACCGGGACAGGGGCGGATGAACACTGAAGCTTTCTTT.

This clone was observed once. The CDR3 coding sequence is TGTGCCAGCTCACCGTGGACAGGGAGGATATTGGTCTATGGCTACACCTTC. Translated, it gives CASSPWTGRILVYGYTF. V is TRBV18 and J is TRBJ1-2; 8 nucleotides line up with TRBD1. With 3 bases clipped from V and 4 bases from J, the junction kept 13 bases outside the gene matches. This CDR3 region has 17 residues. In germline, CDR1 is KGHSH, CDR2 LQKENI.

This sequence joins TRBV24-1 and TRBJ1-6; D may be TRBD1 (5 bases). From germline, CDR1 is KGHDR and CDR2 SFDVKD. The V end was cut by 2 bases, the J end by 4 bases, with 20 bases between. The CDR3 sequence is 19 residues long. In nucleotides, the CDR3 is TGTGCCACCAGTGATTGGGCCCTCAGGGAGGGTTCATATAATTCACCCCTCCACTTT. Translation: CATSDWALREGSYNSPLHF.

This clone was seen more than once but under ten times. J is TRBJ1-6 and V is TRBV27; 8 bases line up with TRBD1. V lost 8 bases and J lost 9; bases outside the gene matches: 9. Germline CDR1 reads MNHEY; CDR2 reads SMNVEV (reference sequence). The CDR3 sequence is 14 residues long. DNA for the CDR3: TGTGCCAGCGCCCCTAACAGGGGGGGTTCACCCCTCCACTTT. Encoded protein: CASAPNRGGSPLHF.

This sequence joins TRBV19 and TRBJ1-2; D not resolved. Trimming pared 3 bases from V and 1 base from J, leaving 12 bases between. The CDR3 covers 15 residues. Germline V lookup: CDR1 LNHDA, CDR2 SQIVND (reference sequence). CDR3: CASSISDSLNYGYTF. CDR3 sequence (DNA): TGTGCCAGTAGTATCTCTGACTCACTTAACTATGGCTACACCTTC.